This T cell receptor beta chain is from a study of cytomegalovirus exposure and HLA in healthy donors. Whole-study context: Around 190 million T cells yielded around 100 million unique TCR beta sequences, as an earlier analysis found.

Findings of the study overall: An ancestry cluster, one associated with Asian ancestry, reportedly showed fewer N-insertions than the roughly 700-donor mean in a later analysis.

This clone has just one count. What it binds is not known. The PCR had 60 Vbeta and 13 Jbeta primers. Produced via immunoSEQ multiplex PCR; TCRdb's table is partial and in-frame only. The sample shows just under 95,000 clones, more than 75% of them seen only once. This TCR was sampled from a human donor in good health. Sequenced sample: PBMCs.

CDR3 nucleotides: TGTGCCAGCAGGATTCCGGGACAGGGCAATGAGCAGTTCTTC. Encoded protein: CASRIPGQGNEQFF. The rearrangement uses TRBV7-6 and TRBJ2-1; 9 bases are a match to TRBD1. V was clipped by 6 bases and J by 6 bases; unmatched bases: 6. The CDR3 has 14 amino acids. Germline V lookup: CDR1 SGHVS, CDR2 FNYEAQ.